The sequence of this T cell receptor (beta chain) was determined in a study of blood T cell repertoires in COVID-19. Study-level information: Whether acute or convalescent, the COVID-19 samples came from the United States, Italy and Spain.

Participants were aged about 18 to 95 years, lived in over 20 US areas, and enrolled virtually. Two consecutive negative NP/OP PCR tests, clearance, or resolved symptoms defined Cohort 3 recovery. The germline V gene encodes CDR1 MDHEN and CDR2 SYDVKM. V was pared by 10 bases and J by 3 bases, with 7 bases of the junction left unmatched. The CDR3 loop spans 15 amino acids. In the source study's methods: Reference gene primer amplification in the assay estimated nucleated cell counts. TCRdb's copy holds only in-frame clones and misses some; the assay was immunoSEQ multiplex PCR. That table supplies the V and J calls and clone size; D and trimming were determined from the DNA. The repertoire holds approximately 170,000 clones, 80% to 85% seen once, with approximately 8% in the top ten.

Source material: PBMCs or T cells enriched from blood (not recorded which). The V call is TRBV28, the J call TRBJ2-1, with TRBD2 matching over 12 bases. This TCR came from a woman aged 45-59 years who had recovered from COVID-19. CDR3 sequence reads: CATLAGGARYNEQFF. The CDR3 DNA reads as TGTGCCACTCTAGCGGGAGGGGCTCGCTACAATGAGCAGTTCTTC.